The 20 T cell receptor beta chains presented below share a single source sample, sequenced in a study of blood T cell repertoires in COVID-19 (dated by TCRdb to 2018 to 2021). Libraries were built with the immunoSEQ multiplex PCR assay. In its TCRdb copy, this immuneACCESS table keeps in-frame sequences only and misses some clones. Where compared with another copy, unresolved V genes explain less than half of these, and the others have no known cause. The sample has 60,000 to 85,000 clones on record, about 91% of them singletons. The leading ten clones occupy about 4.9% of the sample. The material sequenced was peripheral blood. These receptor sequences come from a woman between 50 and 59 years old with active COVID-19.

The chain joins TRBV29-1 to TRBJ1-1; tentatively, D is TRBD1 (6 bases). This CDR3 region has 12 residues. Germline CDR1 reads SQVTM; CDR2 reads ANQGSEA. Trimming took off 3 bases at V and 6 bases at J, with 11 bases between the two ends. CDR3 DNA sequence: TGCAGCGTTGAGCGGGGGGCAGCTGAAGCTTTCTTT. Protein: CSVERGAAEAFF.

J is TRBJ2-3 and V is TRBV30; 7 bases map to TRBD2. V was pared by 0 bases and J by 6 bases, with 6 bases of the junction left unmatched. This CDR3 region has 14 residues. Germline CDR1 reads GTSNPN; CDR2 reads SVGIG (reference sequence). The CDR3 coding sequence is TGTGCCTGGAGTGTAAGGACTAGTGGGGATACGCAGTATTTT. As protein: CAWSVRTSGDTQYF.

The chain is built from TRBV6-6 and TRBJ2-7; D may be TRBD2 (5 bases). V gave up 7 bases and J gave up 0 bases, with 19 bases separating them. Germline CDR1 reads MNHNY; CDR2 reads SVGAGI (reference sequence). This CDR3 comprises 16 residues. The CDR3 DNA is TGTGCCAGCACCCCCGGGGAGTCAGTAGGCTCCTACGAGCAGTACTTC. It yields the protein CASTPGESVGSYEQYF.

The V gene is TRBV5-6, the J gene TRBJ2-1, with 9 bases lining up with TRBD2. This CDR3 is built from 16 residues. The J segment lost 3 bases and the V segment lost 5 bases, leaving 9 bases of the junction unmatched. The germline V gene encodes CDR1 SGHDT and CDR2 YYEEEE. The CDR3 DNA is TGTGCCAGCAGATACCAAGGACTAGCGAGCTACAATGAGCAGTTCTTC. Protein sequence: CASRYQGLASYNEQFF.

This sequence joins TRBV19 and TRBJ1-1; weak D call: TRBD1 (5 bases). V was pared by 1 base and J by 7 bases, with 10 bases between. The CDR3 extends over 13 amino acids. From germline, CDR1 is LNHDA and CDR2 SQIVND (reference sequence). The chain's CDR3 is CASSIVGQGEAFF. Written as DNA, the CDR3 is TGTGCCAGTAGTATAGTCGGGCAGGGTGAAGCTTTCTTT. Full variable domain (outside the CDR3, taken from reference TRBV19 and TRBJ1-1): DGGITQSPKYLFRKEGQNVTLSCEQNLNHDAMYWYRQDPGQGLRLIYYSQIVNDFQKGDIAEGYSVSREKKESFPLTVTSAQKNPTAFYLCASSIVGQGEAFFGQGTRLTVV.

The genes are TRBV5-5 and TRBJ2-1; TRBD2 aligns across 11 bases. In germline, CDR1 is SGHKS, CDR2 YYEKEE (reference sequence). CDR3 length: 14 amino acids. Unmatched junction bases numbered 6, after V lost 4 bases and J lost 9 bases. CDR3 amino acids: CASSQTSGIGEQFF. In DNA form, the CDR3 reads TGTGCCAGCAGCCAGACTAGCGGGATTGGTGAGCAGTTCTTC.

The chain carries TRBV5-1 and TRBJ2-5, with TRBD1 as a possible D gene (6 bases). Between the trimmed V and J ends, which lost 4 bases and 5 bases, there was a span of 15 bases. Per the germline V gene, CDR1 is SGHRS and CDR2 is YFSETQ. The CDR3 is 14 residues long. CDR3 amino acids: CASSKGQGRETQYF. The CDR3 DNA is TGCGCCAGCAGCAAGGGACAAGGGCGGGAGACCCAGTACTTC.

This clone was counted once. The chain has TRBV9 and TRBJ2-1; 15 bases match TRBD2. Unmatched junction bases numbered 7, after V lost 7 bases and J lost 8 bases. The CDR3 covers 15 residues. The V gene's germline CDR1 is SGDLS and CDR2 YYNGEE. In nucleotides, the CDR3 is TGTGCCAGCCGGACTAGCGGGAGGGAGGTGGATGAGCAGTTCTTC. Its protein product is CASRTSGREVDEQFF. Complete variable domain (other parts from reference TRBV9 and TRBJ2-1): DSGVTQTPKHLITATGQRVTLRCSPRSGDLSVYWYQQSLDQGLQFLIQYYNGEERAKGNILERFSAQQFPDLHSELNLSSLELGDSALYFCASRTSGREVDEQFFGPGTRLTVL.

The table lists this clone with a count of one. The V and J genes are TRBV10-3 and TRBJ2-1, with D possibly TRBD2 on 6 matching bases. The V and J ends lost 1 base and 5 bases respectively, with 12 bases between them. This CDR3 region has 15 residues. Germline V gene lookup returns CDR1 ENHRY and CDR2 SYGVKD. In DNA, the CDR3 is TGTGCCATCAGTGAGTTGGCGGGGAAGGACAATGAGCAGTTCTTC. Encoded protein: CAISELAGKDNEQFF.

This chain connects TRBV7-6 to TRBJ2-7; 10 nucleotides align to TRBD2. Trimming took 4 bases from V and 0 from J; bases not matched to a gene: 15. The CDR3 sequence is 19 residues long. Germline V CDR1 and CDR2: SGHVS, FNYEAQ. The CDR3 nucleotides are TGTGCCAGCAGCTCCGCGTCGGGACTAGCGCCTGAGAGCTCCTACGAGCAGTACTTC. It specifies CASSSASGLAPESSYEQYF. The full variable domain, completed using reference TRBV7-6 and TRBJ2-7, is GAGVSQSPRYKVTKRGQDVALRCDPISGHVSLYWYRQALGQGPEFLTYFNYEAQQDKSGLPNDRFSAERPEGSISTLTIQRTEQRDSAMYRCASSSASGLAPESSYEQYFGPGTRLTVT.

The DNA of the CDR3 is TGTGCCACCAGTGACAGAGACAGGAGATCCTACAATGAGCAGTTCTTC. Translation: CATSDRDRRSYNEQFF. The chain uses TRBV24-1 and TRBJ2-1; tentative D call: TRBD1 (6 bases). This CDR3 region has 16 residues. Per the germline V gene, CDR1 is KGHDR and CDR2 is SFDVKD. The V gene lost 4 bases and the J gene lost 1 base, with 13 bases spanning the gap.

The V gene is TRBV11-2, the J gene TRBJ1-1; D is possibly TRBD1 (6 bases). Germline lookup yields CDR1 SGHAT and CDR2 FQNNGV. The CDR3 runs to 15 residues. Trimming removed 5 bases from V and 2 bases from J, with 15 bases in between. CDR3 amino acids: CASSARGAVNTEAFF. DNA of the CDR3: TGTGCCAGCAGCGCCCGGGGGGCCGTCAACACTGAAGCTTTCTTT.

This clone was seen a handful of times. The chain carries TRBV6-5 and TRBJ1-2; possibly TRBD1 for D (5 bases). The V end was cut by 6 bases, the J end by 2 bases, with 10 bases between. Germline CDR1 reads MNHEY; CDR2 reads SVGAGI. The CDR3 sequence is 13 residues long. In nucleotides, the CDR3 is TGTGCCAGCAGAACGACAGCGAACTATGGCTACACCTTC. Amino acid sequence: CASRTTANYGYTF.

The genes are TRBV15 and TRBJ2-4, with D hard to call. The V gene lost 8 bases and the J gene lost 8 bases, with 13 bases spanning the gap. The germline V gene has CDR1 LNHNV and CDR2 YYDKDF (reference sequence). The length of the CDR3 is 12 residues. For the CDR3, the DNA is TGTGCCACCTCTTTAGGTCGGGACATTCAGTACTTC. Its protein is CATSLGRDIQYF.

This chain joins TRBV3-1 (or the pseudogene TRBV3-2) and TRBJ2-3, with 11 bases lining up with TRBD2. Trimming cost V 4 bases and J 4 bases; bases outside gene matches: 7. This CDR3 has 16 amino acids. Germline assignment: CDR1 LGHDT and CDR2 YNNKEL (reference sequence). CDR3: CASSRPGLAVSDTQYF. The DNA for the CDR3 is TGTGCCAGCAGCCGGCCGGGACTAGCGGTATCAGATACGCAGTATTTT.

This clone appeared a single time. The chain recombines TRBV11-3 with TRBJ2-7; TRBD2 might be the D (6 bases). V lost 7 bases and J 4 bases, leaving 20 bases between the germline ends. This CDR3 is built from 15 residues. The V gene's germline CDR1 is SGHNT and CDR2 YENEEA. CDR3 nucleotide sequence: TGTGCCAGCACCCTGGGGGGAGCAGTTCTATACGAGCAGTACTTC. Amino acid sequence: CASTLGGAVLYEQYF.

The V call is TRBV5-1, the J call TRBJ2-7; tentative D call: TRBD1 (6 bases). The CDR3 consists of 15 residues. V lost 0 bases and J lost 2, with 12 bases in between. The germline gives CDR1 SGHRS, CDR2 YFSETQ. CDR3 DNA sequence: TGCGCCAGCAGCTTGGAGGGACACGGACCCTACGAGCAGTACTTC. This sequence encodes CASSLEGHGPYEQYF.

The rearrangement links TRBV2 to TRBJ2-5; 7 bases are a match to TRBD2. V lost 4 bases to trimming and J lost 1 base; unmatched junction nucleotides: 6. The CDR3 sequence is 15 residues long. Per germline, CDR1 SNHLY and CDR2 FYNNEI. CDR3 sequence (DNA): TGTGCCAGCAGTGCTATGCGGGAGTTCCAAGAGACCCAGTACTTC. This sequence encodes CASSAMREFQETQYF.

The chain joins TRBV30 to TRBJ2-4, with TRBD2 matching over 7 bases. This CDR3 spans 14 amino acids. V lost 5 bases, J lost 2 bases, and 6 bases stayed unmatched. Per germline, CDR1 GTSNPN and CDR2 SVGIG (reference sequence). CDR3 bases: TGTGCCTGGGGGGGAGGGGCATCCAAAAACATTCAGTACTTC. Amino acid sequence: CAWGGGASKNIQYF.

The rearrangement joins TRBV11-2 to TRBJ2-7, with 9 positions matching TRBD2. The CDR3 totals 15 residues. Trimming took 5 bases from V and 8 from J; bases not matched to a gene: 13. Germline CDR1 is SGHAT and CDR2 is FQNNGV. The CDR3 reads CASSEVPGLASQQYF. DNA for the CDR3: TGTGCCAGCAGCGAAGTCCCGGGACTAGCTTCTCAGCAGTACTTC.